The subject of this entry is one T cell receptor (beta chain). Its antigen is currently unknown. The PCR used 60 Vbeta and 13 Jbeta primers. The assay was immunoSEQ multiplex PCR, and TCRdb's table has in-frame clones only and misses some. The sample shows some 160,000 clones, about four fifths of them seen only once. This entry is derived from a study of cytomegalovirus exposure and HLA in healthy donors. The study, taken as a whole, reports: A few of the chains that were CMV-associated were confirmed in vitro to be specific for CMV antigens.

CDR1 is SGHVS, CDR2 FQNEAQ, per germline. V was trimmed by 4 bases and J by 3 bases, leaving 26 bases between them. The CDR3 is 19 amino acids. The chain joins TRBV7-8 to TRBJ2-3; D possibly corresponds to TRBD1 (7 bases). This TCR came from a woman between 45 and 60 years old in good health and CMV-seronegative. Input material: PBMCs. CDR3 loop: CASSYLTPSGGLGTDTQYF. The CDR3 DNA follows: TGTGCCAGCAGCTACCTAACCCCCTCAGGGGGGTTAGGTACAGATACGCAGTATTTT.